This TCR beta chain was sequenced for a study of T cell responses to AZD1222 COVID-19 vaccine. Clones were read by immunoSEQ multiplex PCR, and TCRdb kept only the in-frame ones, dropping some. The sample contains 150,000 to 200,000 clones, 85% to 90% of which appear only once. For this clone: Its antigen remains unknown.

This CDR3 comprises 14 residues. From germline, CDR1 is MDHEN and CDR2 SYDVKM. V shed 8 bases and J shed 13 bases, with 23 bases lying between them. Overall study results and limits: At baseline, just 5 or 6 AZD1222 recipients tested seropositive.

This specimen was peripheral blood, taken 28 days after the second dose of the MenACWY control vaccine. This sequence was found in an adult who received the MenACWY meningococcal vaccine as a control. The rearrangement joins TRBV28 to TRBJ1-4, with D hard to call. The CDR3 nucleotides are TGTGCCAGCGGTGGCCGGGTCAACCCCCCGAGACTGTTTTTT. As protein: CASGGRVNPPRLFF.